This T cell receptor (beta chain) was found in a study of Graves' ophthalmopathy and Graves' hyperthyroidism. Findings and limits, study-wide: Sensitivity reached 85% to 90% and specificity around 81% for a 13-signature model separating ophthalmopathy from stable hyperthyroidism.

RNA transcripts served as template for amplifying TCR beta CDR3 sequences. HTBI-primed RT-PCR formed the first round, and a multiplex PCR formed the second. TCRdb independently ran MiXCR on the multiplex PCR reads; one entry per CDR3 protein. The data hold just over 600,000 distinct CDR3 sequences, with approximately 21% observed a single time. Thyroid ultrasound, orbital computed tomography, TRAb, serum thyroxine and clinical symptoms formed the basis of diagnosis. For this clonotype: Its antigen remains unidentified. Given a much more abundant clone one base away, this may be a read error.

The sequencing input was peripheral blood. This clonotype was sampled from a woman aged 18-30 years with stable Graves' hyperthyroidism. Some clones in this sample may be carry-over from other donors' samples.

This chain's CDR3 is CTSSLGVGEAFF. The CDR3 DNA reads TGTACCAGCAGCTTAGGGGTGGGTGAAGCTTTCTTT. The chain joins TRBV7-9 to TRBJ1-1; D might be TRBD1 (5 bases). This CDR3 is built from 12 residues. Germline V gene sequence: CDR1 SEHNR, CDR2 FQNEAQ (reference sequence).